This TCR beta chain is drawn from a study of T cells in Graves' hyperthyroidism and ophthalmopathy. Looking at the study overall: Blood from the periphery was taken at initial diagnosis, before any treatment.

Patients counted as stable if ophthalmopathy did not develop within 18 months. Disease duration under 2 months; hyperthyroidism patients were aged 18 to 65. Diagnoses were established using clinical symptoms, serum thyroxine and TRAb, thyroid ultrasound and orbital computed tomography. The CDR3 regions of TCR beta were amplified from RNA transcripts. TCR CDR3 regions were first amplified by RT-PCR with HTBI primers. One entry per CDR3 protein results from TCRdb running MiXCR on the multiplex PCR reads. The data hold about 720,000 distinct CDR3 sequences, with less than 20% observed a single time. The clonotype originates from a man younger than 35 with Graves' hyperthyroidism. Material for sequencing was blood.

Written as DNA, the CDR3 is TGTGCCAGCAGCGAAGGGATATTCTCTGGAAACACCATATATTTT. Its protein product is CASSEGIFSGNTIYF. The V and J genes are TRBV7-6 and TRBJ1-3; D remains unclear. CDR1 and CDR2 (germline): SGHVS, FNYEAQ. V was shortened by 5 bases and J by 0 bases, with 11 bases between the two germline ends. This CDR3 region has 15 residues.